A selection of T cell receptor beta chains follows, all from one sample in a study of T cell responses to AZD1222 COVID-19 vaccine. This table comes from immunoSEQ multiplex PCR, and its TCRdb copy is limited to in-frame clones, with some not included. The sample records some 120,000 clones, about 90% being singletons. The sequencing here drew on peripheral blood, taken on day 0 of AZD1222 vaccination. Receptors were obtained from an adult in good health. CDR3s include the opening cysteine and the closing phenylalanine or tryptophan. A D gene is named only where the DNA matches it firmly. Expanded clones are given a class, and other clones once, few, many or no size at all.

d_gene	j_gene	abundance	v_gene	CDR3nt	CDR3aa
-	TRBJ2-2	few	TRBV24-1	TGTGCCACCAGTTCCTGGGGGACTGTCACCGGGGAGCTGTTTTTT	CATSSWGTVTGELFF
-	TRBJ1-6	-	TRBV6-5	TGTGCCAGCAGTTACGACACAGTATCTTCACCCCTCCACTTT	CASSYDTVSSPLHF
TRBD1	TRBJ2-1	-	TRBV6-5	TGTGCCAGCAGTTCCGGGACAGGGGCCTACAATGAGCAGTTCTTC	CASSSGTGAYNEQFF
-	TRBJ2-3	-	TRBV13	TGTGCCAGCAGCTTAGGCTCCCTTTCGTTGGGTACGCAGTATTTT	CASSLGSLSLGTQYF
-	TRBJ2-5	-	TRBV5-4	TGTGCCAGCAGCTCCGGGACTCAAGAGACCCAGTACTTC	CASSSGTQETQYF
-	TRBJ2-3	-	TRBV15	TGTGCCACCAGCAGAGTCCTTGCAGATACGCAGTATTTT	CATSRVLADTQYF
-	TRBJ1-1	-	TRBV19	TGTGCCAGTAGTAGGGGGGGGACCCCCCATGAAGCTTTCTTT	CASSRGGTPHEAFF
TRBD1	TRBJ1-3	-	TRBV5-5	TGTGCCAGCAGCTGGGGACAGGGAAACACCATATATTTT	CASSWGQGNTIYF
TRBD1	TRBJ2-5	-	TRBV24-1	TGTGCCACCAGTGATCAGACAGGGTATGGAGAGACCCAGTACTTC	CATSDQTGYGETQYF
-	TRBJ1-5	-	TRBV27	TGTGCCAGCAGTCCAGACCGGGTGGGCGATCAGCCCCAGCATTTT	CASSPDRVGDQPQHF
TRBD2	TRBJ2-7	-	TRBV5-4	TGTGCCAGCAGCCCCGTCGGTAGCGGGAGTTACGAGCAGTACTTC	CASSPVGSGSYEQYF
-	TRBJ2-1	-	TRBV6-4	TGTGCCAGCAGTGAGGTTCCAGGCTACAATGAGCAGTTCTTC	CASSEVPGYNEQFF
-	TRBJ1-1	-	TRBV10-3	TGTGCCATCACCCGACAGGAAAACACTGAAGCTTTCTTT	CAITRQENTEAFF
-	TRBJ1-3	-	TRBV7-9	TGTGCCAGCAGCTTGAGGTTAATCTCTGGAAACACCATATATTTT	CASSLRLISGNTIYF
-	TRBJ2-3	-	TRBV5-1	TGCGCCAGCAGCTTGGCCGTAGGAGGCACAGATACGCAGTATTTT	CASSLAVGGTDTQYF
TRBD1	TRBJ2-5	-	TRBV11-3	TGTGCCAGCAGCCGGGACAGGGGTGAGGTGACCCAGTACTTC	CASSRDRGEVTQYF
-	TRBJ1-1	-	TRBV21-1	TGTGCCACCATCCTCAGGGGAAAGAACACTGAAGCTTTCTTT	CATILRGKNTEAFF